The subject of this entry is one TCR beta chain. The CDR3 contains 14 residues. V lost 6 bases and J 6 bases, leaving 12 bases between the germline ends. Looked up from germline, CDR1 is SNHLY and CDR2 is FYNNEI. Profiled with immunoSEQ multiplex PCR; TCRdb holds only in-frame clones, not every one. Of about 260,000 clones listed, about 90% were seen once; the top ten hold less than 0.9%. This specimen belongs to a study of blood T cell repertoires in COVID-19. The specimen was PBMCs or T cells enriched from blood (not recorded which). The J gene is TRBJ1-6, the V gene TRBV2; no reliable D call. The receptor comes from a man in his forties or fifties who had been exposed to COVID-19. The CDR3 region has the DNA TGTGCCAGCAGAGAGGCATACCTTAATTCACCCCTCCACTTT. This translates into CASREAYLNSPLHF.